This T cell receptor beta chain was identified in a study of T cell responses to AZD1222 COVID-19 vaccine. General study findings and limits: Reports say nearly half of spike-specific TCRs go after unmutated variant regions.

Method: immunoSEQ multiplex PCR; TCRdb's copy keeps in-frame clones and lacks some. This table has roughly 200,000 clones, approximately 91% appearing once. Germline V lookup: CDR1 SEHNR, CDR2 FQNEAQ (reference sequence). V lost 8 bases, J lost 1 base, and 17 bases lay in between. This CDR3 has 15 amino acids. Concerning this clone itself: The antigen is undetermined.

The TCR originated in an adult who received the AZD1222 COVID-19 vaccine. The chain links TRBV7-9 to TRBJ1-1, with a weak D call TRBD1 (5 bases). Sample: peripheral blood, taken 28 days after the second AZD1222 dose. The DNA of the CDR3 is TGTGCCAGCTCAGCTTACAGACAGTCGAACACTGAAGCTTTCTTT. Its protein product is CASSAYRQSNTEAFF.